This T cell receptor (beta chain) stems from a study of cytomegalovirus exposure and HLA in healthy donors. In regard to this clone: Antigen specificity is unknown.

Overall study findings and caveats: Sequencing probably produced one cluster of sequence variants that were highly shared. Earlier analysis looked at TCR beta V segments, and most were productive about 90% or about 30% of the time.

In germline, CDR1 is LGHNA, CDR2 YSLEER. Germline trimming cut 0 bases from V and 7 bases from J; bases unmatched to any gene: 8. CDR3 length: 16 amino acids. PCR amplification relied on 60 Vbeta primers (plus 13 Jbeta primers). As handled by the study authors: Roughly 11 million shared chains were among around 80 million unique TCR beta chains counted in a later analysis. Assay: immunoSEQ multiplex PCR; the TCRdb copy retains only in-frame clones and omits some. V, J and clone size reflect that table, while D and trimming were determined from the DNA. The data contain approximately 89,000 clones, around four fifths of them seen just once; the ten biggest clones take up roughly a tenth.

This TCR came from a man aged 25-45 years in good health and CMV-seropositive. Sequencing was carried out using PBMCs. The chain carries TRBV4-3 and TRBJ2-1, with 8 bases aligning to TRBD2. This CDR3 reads CASSQDGGLGQNEQFF. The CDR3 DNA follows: TGCGCCAGCAGCCAAGATGGGGGACTAGGGCAAAATGAGCAGTTCTTC.